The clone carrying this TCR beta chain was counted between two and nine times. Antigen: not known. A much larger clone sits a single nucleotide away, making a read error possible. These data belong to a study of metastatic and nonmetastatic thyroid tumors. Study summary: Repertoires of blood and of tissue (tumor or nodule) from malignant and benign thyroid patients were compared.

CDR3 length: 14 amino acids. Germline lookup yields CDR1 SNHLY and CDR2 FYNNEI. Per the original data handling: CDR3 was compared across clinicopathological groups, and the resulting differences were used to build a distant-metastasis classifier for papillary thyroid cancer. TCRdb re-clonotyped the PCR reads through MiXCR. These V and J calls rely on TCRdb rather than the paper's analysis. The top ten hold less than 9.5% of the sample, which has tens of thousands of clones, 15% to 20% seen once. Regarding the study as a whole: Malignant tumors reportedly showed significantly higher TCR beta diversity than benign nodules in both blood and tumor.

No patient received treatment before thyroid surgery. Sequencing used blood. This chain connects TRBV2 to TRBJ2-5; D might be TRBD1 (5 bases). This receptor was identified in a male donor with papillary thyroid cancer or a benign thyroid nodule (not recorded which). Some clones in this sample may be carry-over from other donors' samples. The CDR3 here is CASRTTGLQETQHF. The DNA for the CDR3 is TGTGCCAGCAGAACAACAGGCCTCCAAGAGACCCAGCACTTC. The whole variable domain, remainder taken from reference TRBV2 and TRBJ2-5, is EPEVTQTPSHQVTQMGQEVILRCVPISNHLYFYWYRQILGQKVEFLVSFYNNEISEKSEIFDDQFSVERPDGSNFTLKIRSTKLEDSAMYFCASRTTGLQETQHFGPGTRLLVL.